This T cell receptor beta chain is from a study of cytomegalovirus exposure and HLA in healthy donors. PCR amplification relied on 60 Vbeta primers (plus 13 Jbeta primers). Clones were sequenced by immunoSEQ multiplex PCR, and TCRdb holds only the in-frame ones, with some missing. This table holds some 140,000 clones, around 75% found once. This clone occurred once. Germline V CDR1 and CDR2: LNHDA, SQIVND (reference sequence). V was clipped by 5 bases and J by 7 bases, with 20 bases between them. This CDR3 has 15 residues. The donors, nominally healthy at sampling, likely had unrecorded immune exposures.

This TCR came from a female donor in good health and CMV-seronegative. The V call is TRBV19, the J call TRBJ2-5; possible D gene TRBD1, 6 bases. The sample taken for sequencing was PBMCs. In DNA form, the CDR3 reads TGTGCCAGTAGTCCAACTGGGGGCGCCCGGGGGACCCAGTACTTC. It yields the protein CASSPTGGARGTQYF.